The clone carrying this T cell receptor beta chain was counted between two and nine times. Its target is not known. This library used around 400 ng RNA and molecular barcoded adaptors spanning alpha/delta and beta/gamma chains. TCRdb ran MiXCR on the reads and lists one entry per CDR3 protein. Of 13,000 to 15,000 distinct CDR3 sequences listed, just over 20% are singletons. The entry originates in a study of read filtering for tumor transcriptome and immune sequencing. At the level of the study: R-ISS stage counts were under 10 for I, about 16 for II, six or seven for III. IR-seq gave about 4.05 to 11 million TCR reads per sample; RNA-seq gave about 80 to 1,400.

Study-level findings and limits: RNA-seq captured clonotypes less deeply and reliably than IR-seq. Correlation between methods rose after single-read clonotypes were removed.

The CDR3 runs to 17 residues. The V gene end was trimmed by 3 bases and the J gene end by 3 bases; junction bases not matched to a gene: 9. Germline CDR1 and CDR2: KGHSH and LQKENI. The sample taken for sequencing was a population of CD138-negative cells sorted from bone marrow. This clonotype was sampled from a donor aged 40 or over with multiple myeloma. The chain carries TRBV18 and TRBJ2-2; 8 positions match TRBD1. The CDR3 DNA reads TGTGCCAGCTCACCGATGGGGGACAGGACTTACACCGGGGAGCTGTTTTTT. Its protein is CASSPMGDRTYTGELFF.